Below, 3 T cell receptor beta chains from the same sample are listed, as sequenced in a study of vaccination and CD4 T cells after COVID-19. Scientists ran DNA taken from cultured CD4+ T cells through the Oncomine TCR Beta short-read assay for sequencing. One entry per CDR3 protein results from TCRdb running MiXCR on the PCR reads. The sample carries about 25,000 distinct CDR3 sequences, 35% to 55% recorded once. These receptors lack a known antigen. Treatment described: roughly 10-day PBMC culture with coronavirus spike peptide pools or control peptides (ViraFEST assay). Sequencing was performed on CD4+ T cells from blood, cultured in vitro. The receptors were gathered from a human donor who had recovered from COVID-19.

The chain uses TRBV20-1 and TRBJ2-4, with unresolved D. Germline V CDR1 and CDR2: DFQATT, SNEGSKA (reference sequence). This CDR3 has 14 amino acids. The V end was cut by 1 base, the J end by 1 base, with 8 bases between. CDR3 in DNA: TGCAGTGCTAGAGTCCCGGACGCCAAAAACATTCAGTACTTC. This sequence encodes CSARVPDAKNIQYF.

The CDR3 loop reads CSARGFRASTDTQYF. DNA of the CDR3: TGCAGTGCTAGAGGGTTCCGGGCTAGCACAGATACGCAGTATTTT. The chain recombines TRBV20-1 with TRBJ2-3; D remains unclear. Per the germline V gene, CDR1 is DFQATT and CDR2 is SNEGSKA (reference sequence). V lost 1 base to trimming and J lost 0 bases, with 11 bases between them. This CDR3 region has 15 residues.

This chain uses TRBV7-9 with TRBJ1-6; unclear D gene. From germline, CDR1 is SEHNR and CDR2 FQNEAQ (reference sequence). CDR3 size: 16 residues. The ends were cut back, 2 bases at V and 6 bases at J, with 14 bases in the middle. CDR3: CASSLQSGSGNSPLHF. The CDR3 DNA reads as TGTGCCAGCAGCTTACAGTCCGGGTCGGGTAATTCACCCCTCCACTTT.